The clone carrying this T cell receptor beta chain has a handful of counts. TCRdb redid the calling of the 5' RACE reads with MiXCR, one entry per CDR3 protein. The table lists tens of thousands of distinct CDR3 sequences, 8% to 10% of them singletons. This record comes from a study of early T cells in non-severe SARS-CoV-2 infection. This CDR3 is 16 amino acids long. Trimming took 4 bases from V and 0 from J; bases not matched to a gene: 4. CDR1 SGHVS and CDR2 FNYEAQ come from the germline V gene. The rearrangement joins TRBV7-6 to TRBJ2-1; 9 bases map to TRBD1. Sequencing was done on a sample of whole blood. This sequence originates from an adult who was a healthcare worker with PCR-confirmed SARS-CoV-2 infection or an uninfected control (not recorded which). The CDR3 sequence: CASSSQGAVSYNEQFF. The CDR3 DNA is TGTGCCAGCAGCTCACAGGGGGCAGTCTCCTACAATGAGCAGTTCTTC.